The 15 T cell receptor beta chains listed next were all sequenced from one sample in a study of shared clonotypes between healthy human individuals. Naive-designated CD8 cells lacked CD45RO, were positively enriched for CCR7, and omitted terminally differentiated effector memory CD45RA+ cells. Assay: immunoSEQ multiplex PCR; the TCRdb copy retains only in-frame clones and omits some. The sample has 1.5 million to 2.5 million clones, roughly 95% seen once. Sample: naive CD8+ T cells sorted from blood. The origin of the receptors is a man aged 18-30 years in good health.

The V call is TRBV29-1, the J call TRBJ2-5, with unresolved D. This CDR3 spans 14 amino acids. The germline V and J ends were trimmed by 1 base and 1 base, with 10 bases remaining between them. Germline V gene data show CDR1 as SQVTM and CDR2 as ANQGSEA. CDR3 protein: CSVEGLNSQETQYF. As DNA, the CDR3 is TGCAGCGTTGAAGGGCTAAACTCCCAAGAGACCCAGTACTTC.

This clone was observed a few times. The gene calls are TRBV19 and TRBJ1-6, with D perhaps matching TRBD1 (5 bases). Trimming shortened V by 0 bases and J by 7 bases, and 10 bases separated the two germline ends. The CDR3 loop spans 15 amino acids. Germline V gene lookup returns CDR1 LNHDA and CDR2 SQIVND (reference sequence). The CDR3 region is CASSIDHGTNSPLHF. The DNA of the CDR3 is TGTGCCAGTAGTATAGATCACGGGACCAATTCACCCCTCCACTTT.

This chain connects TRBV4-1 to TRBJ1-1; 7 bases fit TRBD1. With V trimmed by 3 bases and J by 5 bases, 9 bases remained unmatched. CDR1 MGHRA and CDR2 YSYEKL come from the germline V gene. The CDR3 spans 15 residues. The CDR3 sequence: CASSQVDRAGTEAFF. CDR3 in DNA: TGCGCCAGCAGCCAGGTTGACAGGGCCGGGACTGAAGCTTTCTTT.

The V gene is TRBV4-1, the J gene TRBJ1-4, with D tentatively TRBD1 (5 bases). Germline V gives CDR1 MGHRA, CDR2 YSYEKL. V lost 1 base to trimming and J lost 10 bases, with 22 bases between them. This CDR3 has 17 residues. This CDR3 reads CASSQADPDTSPAKLFF. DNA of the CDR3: TGCGCCAGCAGCCAAGCGGACCCGGACACATCTCCGGCAAAACTGTTTTTT.

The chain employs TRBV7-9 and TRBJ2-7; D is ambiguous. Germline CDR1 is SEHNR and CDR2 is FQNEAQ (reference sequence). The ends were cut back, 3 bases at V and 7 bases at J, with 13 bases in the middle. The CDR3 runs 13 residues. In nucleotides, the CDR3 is TGTGCCAGCAGCTTTGTGTCAGGAGAAGAGCAGTACTTC. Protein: CASSFVSGEEQYF.

CDR3 region: CASSYFGSETQYF. The DNA of the CDR3 is TGTGCCAGCAGTTACTTTGGGTCAGAGACCCAGTACTTC. This chain connects TRBV6-5 to TRBJ2-5, with D unresolved. Per the germline V gene, CDR1 is MNHEY and CDR2 is SVGAGI. V dropped 1 base and J dropped 4 bases, with 7 bases sitting between them. The length of the CDR3 is 13 residues.

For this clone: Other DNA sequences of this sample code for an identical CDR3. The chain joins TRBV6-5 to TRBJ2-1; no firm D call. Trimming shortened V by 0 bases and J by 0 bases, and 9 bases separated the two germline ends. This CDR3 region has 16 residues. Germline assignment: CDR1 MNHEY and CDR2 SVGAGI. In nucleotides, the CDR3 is TGTGCCAGCAGTTACTCCGTGGGCGACTCCTACAATGAGCAGTTCTTC. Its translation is CASSYSVGDSYNEQFF.

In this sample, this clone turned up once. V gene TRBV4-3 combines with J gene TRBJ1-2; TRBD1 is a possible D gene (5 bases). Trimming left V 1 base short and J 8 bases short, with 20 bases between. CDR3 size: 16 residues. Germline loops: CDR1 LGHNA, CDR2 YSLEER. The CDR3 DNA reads TGCGCCAGCAGCCAAGGACTTGGGGCCCTACTCTACGGCTACACCTTC. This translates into CASSQGLGALLYGYTF.

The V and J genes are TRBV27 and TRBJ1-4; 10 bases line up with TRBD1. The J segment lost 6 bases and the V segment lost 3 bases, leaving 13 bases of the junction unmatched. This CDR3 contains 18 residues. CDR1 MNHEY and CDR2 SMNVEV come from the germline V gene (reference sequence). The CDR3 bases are TGTGCCAGCAGTTTCTTGACAGGGGGCATAACGTCGTATGAAAAACTGTTTTTT. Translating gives CASSFLTGGITSYEKLFF.

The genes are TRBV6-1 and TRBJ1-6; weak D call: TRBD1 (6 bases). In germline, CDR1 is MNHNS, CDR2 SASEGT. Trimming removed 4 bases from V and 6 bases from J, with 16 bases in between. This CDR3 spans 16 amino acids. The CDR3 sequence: CASSAKGEFVNSPLHF. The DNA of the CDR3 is TGTGCCAGCAGTGCCAAGGGGGAATTTGTTAATTCACCCCTCCACTTT.

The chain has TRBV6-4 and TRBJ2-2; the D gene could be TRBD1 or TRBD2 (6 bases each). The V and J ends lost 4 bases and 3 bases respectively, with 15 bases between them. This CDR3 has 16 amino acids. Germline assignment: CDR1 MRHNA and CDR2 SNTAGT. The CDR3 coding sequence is TGTGCCAGCAGTGCGGAGGGGGGCCCATACACCGGGGAGCTGTTTTTT. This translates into CASSAEGGPYTGELFF.

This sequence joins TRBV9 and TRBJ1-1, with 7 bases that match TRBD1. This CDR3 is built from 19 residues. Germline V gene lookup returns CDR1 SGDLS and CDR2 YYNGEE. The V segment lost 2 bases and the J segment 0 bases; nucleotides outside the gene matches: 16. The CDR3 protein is CASSVDRDTLDSMNTEAFF. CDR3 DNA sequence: TGTGCCAGCAGCGTCGACAGGGACACGCTAGACAGCATGAACACTGAAGCTTTCTTT.

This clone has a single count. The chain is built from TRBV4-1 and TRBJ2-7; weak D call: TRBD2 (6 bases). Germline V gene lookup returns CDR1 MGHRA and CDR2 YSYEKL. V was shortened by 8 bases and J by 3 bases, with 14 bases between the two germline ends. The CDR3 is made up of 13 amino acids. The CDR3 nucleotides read TGCGCCAGCGGTTTCGGGACTCTCTACGAGCAGTACTTC. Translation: CASGFGTLYEQYF.

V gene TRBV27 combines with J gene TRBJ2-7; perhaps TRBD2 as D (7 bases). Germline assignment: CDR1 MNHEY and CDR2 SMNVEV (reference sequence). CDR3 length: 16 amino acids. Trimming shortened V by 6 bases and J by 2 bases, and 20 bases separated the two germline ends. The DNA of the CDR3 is TGTGCCAGCAGCCCCCTCGGGGGGCAAGGAGCCTACGAGCAGTACTTC. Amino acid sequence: CASSPLGGQGAYEQYF.

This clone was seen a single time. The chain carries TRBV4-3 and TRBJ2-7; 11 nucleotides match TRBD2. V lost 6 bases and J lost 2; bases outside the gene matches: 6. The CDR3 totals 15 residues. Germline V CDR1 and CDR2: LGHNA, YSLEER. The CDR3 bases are TGCGCCAGCAGTCCGACTAGCGGGAATACCTACGAGCAGTACTTC. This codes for CASSPTSGNTYEQYF.